This T cell receptor beta chain came from a study of shared clonotypes between healthy human individuals. The CDR3 loop spans 13 amino acids. CDR1 is MNHEY and CDR2 is SMNVEV in the germline V gene (reference sequence). The ends were cut back, 5 bases at V and 4 bases at J, with 11 bases in the middle. Clones were sequenced by immunoSEQ multiplex PCR, and TCRdb holds only the in-frame ones, with some missing. The table includes some 2.4 million clones, 80% to 95% detected once. The rearrangement uses TRBV27 and TRBJ1-1, with D hard to call. The TCR sequence derives from a man aged 18-30 years in good health. Some clones in this sample may be carry-over from other donors' samples. The specimen sequenced was naive CD4+ T cells from PBMCs. As to subset: CD45RA+ positively selected. The CDR3 nucleotides read TGTGCCAGCAGTCCGGGTCTCGCCACTGAAGCTTTCTTT. This sequence encodes CASSPGLATEAFF.